The 16 T cell receptor beta chains given below trace back to one sample, sequenced in a study of identical twins. TCRdb independently ran MiXCR on the 5' RACE reads; one entry per CDR3 protein. The table lists 200,000 to 250,000 distinct CDR3 sequences, roughly 10% of them singletons. The sample taken for sequencing was memory T cells sorted from blood. The receptors were sampled from a man between 45 and 60 years old in good health.

This clonotype occurred a few times. V is TRBV19 and J is TRBJ1-6; D ambiguous. V lost 5 bases, J lost 8 bases, and 7 bases lay in between. In germline, CDR1 is LNHDA, CDR2 SQIVND (reference sequence). The CDR3 length is 12 residues. The CDR3 sequence: CASSLADSPLHF. The CDR3 DNA is TGTGCCAGTAGTTTGGCGGATTCACCCCTCCACTTT.

The chain combines TRBV7-2 with TRBJ2-5; no clear D. V was trimmed by 5 bases and J by 5 bases, leaving 12 bases between them. Germline V lookup: CDR1 SGHTA, CDR2 FQGNSA. CDR3 length: 13 amino acids. CDR3 residues: CASSLWAGETQYF. As DNA, the CDR3 is TGTGCCAGCAGCCTGTGGGCTGGCGAGACCCAGTACTTC.

This clonotype came up many times. The chain couples TRBV9 to TRBJ2-1; unclear D gene. From germline, CDR1 is SGDLS and CDR2 YYNGEE. V lost 0 bases, J lost 10 bases, and 8 bases lay in between. The CDR3 extends over 12 amino acids. The CDR3 sequence is CASSVGNSEQFF. CDR3 nucleotide sequence: TGTGCCAGCAGCGTAGGAAATTCAGAGCAGTTCTTC.

The chain links TRBV21-1 to TRBJ2-7; TRBD1, as called in the table, went unchecked against the DNA. TRBV21-1 is a pseudogene segment. This CDR3 region has 16 residues. The CDR3 region has the DNA TGTGCCAGCAGCAAAGCAATGGGGGGACGGTCCTACGAGCAGTACTTC. This translates into CASSKAMGGRSYEQYF.

The chain has TRBV9 and TRBJ2-3, with TRBD2 identical over 7 bases. This CDR3 is built from 16 residues. CDR1 SGDLS and CDR2 YYNGEE come from the germline V gene. V shed 2 bases and J 4 bases; nucleotides not matched to a gene: 10. The CDR3 DNA is TGTGCCAGCAGCGTTCCAAGGGCGGGAGCCTCAGATACGCAGTATTTT. Its protein is CASSVPRAGASDTQYF.

This clonotype showed up just a few times. The chain employs TRBV20-1 and TRBJ2-3; unclear D gene. V was shortened by 4 bases and J by 3 bases, with 14 bases between the two germline ends. CDR3 size: 14 residues. Germline CDR1 DFQATT, CDR2 SNEGSKA (reference sequence). CDR3 loop: CSATSTPLTDTQYF. Here the CDR3 DNA reads TGCAGTGCTACATCGACCCCACTGACAGATACGCAGTATTTT.

This clonotype has a handful of counts. The chain links TRBV10-3 to TRBJ2-7, with TRBD2 matching over 8 bases. CDR1 and CDR2 (germline): ENHRY, SYGVKD. With V trimmed by 10 bases and J by 2 bases, 7 bases remained unmatched. This CDR3 spans 13 amino acids. Written as DNA, the CDR3 is TGTGCCACCAGACTTAGCGGGGCCTACGAGCAGTACTTC. This gives the protein CATRLSGAYEQYF.

V is TRBV6-2 or TRBV6-3 and J is TRBJ2-3; D is perhaps TRBD1 or TRBD2 (5 bases each). With 6 bases removed from V and 8 bases from J, the gap between germline ends came to 12 bases. Germline assignment: CDR1 MNHEY and CDR2 SVGEGT. This CDR3 comprises 12 residues. Here the CDR3 reads CASSDSRGTQYF. The CDR3, as DNA: TGTGCCAGCAGCGACAGCCGGGGTACGCAGTATTTT.

This clonotype was seen at least ten times. The chain has TRBV12-3 or TRBV12-4 and TRBJ1-3; a possible D gene is TRBD1 (5 bases). This CDR3 is 11 amino acids long. Deletions cut 6 bases from V and 10 bases from J, with 10 bases between. The CDR3 DNA reads as TGTGCCAGCAGAGGGGCTCCAACCATATATTTT. Its protein is CASRGAPTIYF.

CDR3 amino acids: CASSLYRDMTNTGELFF. CDR3 nucleotide sequence: TGTGCCAGCAGCTTATACCGGGACATGACGAACACCGGGGAGCTGTTTTTT. The chain employs TRBV5-6 and TRBJ2-2; tentatively, D is TRBD1 (6 bases). The V end was cut by 2 bases, the J end by 0 bases, with 14 bases between. In germline, CDR1 is SGHDT, CDR2 YYEEEE. CDR3 length: 17 amino acids. Based on the CDR3 plus reference TRBV5-6 and TRBJ2-2, the full variable domain is DAGVTQSPTHLIKTRGQQVTLRCSPKSGHDTVSWYQQALGQGPQFIFQYYEEEERQRGNFPDRFSGHQFPNYSSELNVNALLLGDSALYLCASSLYRDMTNTGELFFGEGSRLTVL.

The table lists this clonotype with many counts. The J gene is TRBJ1-1, the V gene TRBV20-1; D is uncertain. The CDR3 has 12 residues. CDR1 and CDR2 from the germline V gene are DFQATT and SNEGSKA (reference sequence). Trimming left V 5 bases short and J 1 base short, with 8 bases between. CDR3 amino acids: CSAQFGNTEAFF. CDR3 in DNA: TGCAGTGCTCAGTTTGGGAACACTGAAGCTTTCTTT.

This clonotype was picked up a small number of times. The chain has TRBV5-6 and TRBJ1-6; 7 positions match TRBD1. The length of the CDR3 is 15 residues. Per germline, CDR1 SGHDT and CDR2 YYEEEE. After removal of 6 bases from V and 6 bases from J, the junction contained 9 bases not matched to a gene. The CDR3 region has the DNA TGTGCCAGCACCAAAAACAGGGGTCCTAATTCACCCCTCCACTTT. It specifies CASTKNRGPNSPLHF.

This clonotype occurred a few times. V and J are TRBV12-3 or TRBV12-4 and TRBJ1-1; 8 bases map to TRBD1. This CDR3 is 15 amino acids long. V gave up 7 bases and J gave up 1 base; unmatched junction bases: 8. As DNA, the CDR3 is TGTGCCAGCACTCCCCCGGGGACAGGGAACACTGAAGCTTTCTTT. Amino acid sequence: CASTPPGTGNTEAFF.

This chain connects TRBV25-1 to TRBJ1-2, with D unclear. The V gene's germline CDR1 is MGHDK and CDR2 SYGVNS. Trimming left V 3 bases short and J 8 bases short, with 16 bases between. The CDR3 totals 14 residues. CDR3 in DNA: TGTGCCAGCAGTGATCGGACCGGAGCCCGCGGCTACACCTTC. Translated: CASSDRTGARGYTF.

CDR3 region: CSAVPLSGAYEQYF. CDR3 sequence (DNA): TGCAGTGCTGTCCCCCTGAGCGGGGCCTACGAGCAGTACTTC. The J gene is TRBJ2-7, the V gene TRBV20-1, with TRBD2 matching 7 bases. Looked up from germline, CDR1 is DFQATT and CDR2 is SNEGSKA (reference sequence). The ends lost 5 bases at V and 2 bases at J; junction bases unmatched: 9. This CDR3 has 14 residues.

V is TRBV28 and J is TRBJ2-1, with no clear D. Germline CDR1 and CDR2: MDHEN and SYDVKM. V lost 1 base and J 11 bases, leaving 6 bases between the germline ends. CDR3 length: 11 amino acids. CDR3 protein: CASSLYRKQFF. The CDR3 DNA sequence: TGTGCCAGCAGTTTATACCGGAAGCAGTTCTTC.